One and the same sample provided the 8 T cell receptor beta chains below, sequenced in a study of blood T cells in healthy people across ages. The second PCR ran roughly 6 to 11 cycles with a sample-barcoded 5' primer and J-beta primers. TCRdb reprocessed the 5' RACE reads via MiXCR and lists one record per CDR3 protein. Of about 900,000 distinct CDR3 sequences detected, about 48% appear once; the ten largest clones hold over 10%. The specimen sequenced was blood. The receptors shown here come from a man aged 25-40 years in good health.

This chain connects TRBV7-9 to TRBJ2-1, with D tentatively TRBD1 or TRBD2 (6 bases each). The germline CDR1 and CDR2 sequences are SEHNR and FQNEAQ (reference sequence). V was trimmed by 1 base and J by 8 bases, leaving 12 bases between them. The CDR3 runs to 14 residues. The CDR3 DNA sequence: TGTGCCAGCAGCTTAGACGGGGGCCTCCATGAGCAGTTCTTC. Protein sequence: CASSLDGGLHEQFF.

J is TRBJ1-1 and V is TRBV27; TRBD1 is a possible D gene (5 bases). The V gene's germline CDR1 is MNHEY and CDR2 SMNVEV (reference sequence). V lost 0 bases and J 8 bases, leaving 16 bases between the germline ends. The CDR3 runs to 15 residues. CDR3 amino acids: CASSLSRAPGTEAFF. For the CDR3, the DNA is TGTGCCAGCAGTTTATCGCGGGCCCCCGGGACGGAAGCTTTCTTT.

The CDR3 DNA sequence: TGTGCCAGCAGCTTCGGGACAGGCCGGGAGGATGAGCAGTTCTTC. As protein: CASSFGTGREDEQFF. The chain links TRBV7-9 to TRBJ2-1; perhaps TRBD1 as D (8 bases). Trimming cost V 3 bases and J 8 bases, with 17 bases left between them. The CDR3 contains 15 residues. Germline CDR1 SEHNR, CDR2 FQNEAQ (reference sequence). Full variable domain (rest looked up from reference TRBV7-9 and TRBJ2-1): DTGVSQNPRHKITKRGQNVTFRCDPISEHNRLYWYRQTLGQGPEFLTYFQNEAQLEKSRLLSDRFSAERPKGSFSTLEIQRTEQGDSAMYLCASSFGTGREDEQFFGPGTRLTVL.

This clonotype appeared a few times. The rearrangement links TRBV6-6 to TRBJ2-7; 7 positions agree with TRBD1. The CDR3 loop spans 15 amino acids. V shed 6 bases, J shed 2 bases, and the junction held 10 bases outside the gene matches. CDR1 is MNHNY, CDR2 SVGAGI, per germline (reference sequence). The CDR3 DNA is TGTGCCAGCAGCCCCCGAGACAGGGCGCCCTACGAGCAGTACTTC. Its translation is CASSPRDRAPYEQYF.

The chain couples TRBV4-1 to TRBJ1-1, with TRBD1 as a possible D gene (5 bases). With 0 bases removed from V and 7 bases from J, the gap between germline ends came to 12 bases. This CDR3 comprises 14 residues. The V gene's germline CDR1 is MGHRA and CDR2 YSYEKL. In nucleotides, the CDR3 is TGCGCCAGCAGCCAAGATTCGGGGCAGCGTGAAGCTTTCTTT. Translation gives CASSQDSGQREAFF.

The rearrangement links TRBV12-3 or TRBV12-4 to TRBJ2-3; 11 bases match TRBD2. This CDR3 has 14 residues. J lost 4 bases, V lost 11 bases, and 8 bases had no gene match. CDR3 sequence reads: CAVNLAGGSDTQYF. CDR3 nucleotide sequence: TGTGCCGTTAACCTAGCGGGGGGCTCAGATACGCAGTATTTT.

This clonotype was observed a few times. CDR3 loop: CASTPDRLDTQYF. The CDR3 DNA follows: TGTGCCAGTACTCCGGACAGGCTAGATACGCAGTATTTT. This chain connects TRBV19 to TRBJ2-3; 7 bases line up with TRBD1. The germline gives CDR1 LNHDA, CDR2 SQIVND (reference sequence). The CDR3 runs 13 residues. After removal of 7 bases from V and 5 bases from J, the junction contained 6 bases not matched to a gene.

The rearrangement uses TRBV6-4 and TRBJ2-3, with 10 bases lining up with TRBD2. Per the germline V gene, CDR1 is MRHNA and CDR2 is SNTAGT. The CDR3 extends over 15 amino acids. With V trimmed by 4 bases and J by 2 bases, 3 bases remained unmatched. The CDR3 spells CASSAAGGYTDTQYF. The CDR3 DNA is TGTGCCAGCAGTGCAGCGGGGGGGTACACAGATACGCAGTATTTT.